The next 9 T cell receptor beta chains were all read from a single sample in a study of blood T cell repertoires in COVID-19. Method: immunoSEQ multiplex PCR; TCRdb's copy keeps in-frame clones and lacks some. The sample shows about 270,000 clones, roughly 87% of them seen only once. Sequencing was carried out using PBMCs or T cells enriched from blood (not recorded which). These receptors came from a woman between 25 and 40 years old who had recovered from COVID-19.

The DNA of the CDR3 is TGTGCCAGCGTGCGGGACGGGACGCGGGTGCTGTTTTTT. Protein sequence: CASVRDGTRVLFF. The chain carries TRBV7-3 and TRBJ2-2; D might be TRBD2 (6 bases). The CDR3 is 13 amino acids. Germline V CDR1 and CDR2: SGHTA, FQGTGA. Trimming pared 8 bases from V and 13 bases from J, leaving 20 bases between.

This clone was seen a single time. The CDR3 here is CASSLGTPEKGYTF. The CDR3 nucleotides are TGTGCCAGCAGCTTAGGGACACCCGAAAAGGGCTACACCTTC. V gene TRBV7-2 combines with J gene TRBJ1-2; D is possibly TRBD1 (5 bases). The germline gives CDR1 SGHTA, CDR2 FQGNSA. This CDR3 region has 14 residues. V lost 1 base and J lost 8, with 14 bases in between.

The chain joins TRBV5-1 to TRBJ2-7; D possibly corresponds to TRBD2 (6 bases). The CDR3 is 15 residues long. CDR1 is SGHRS, CDR2 YFSETQ, per germline. Trimming removed 1 base from V and 2 bases from J, with 13 bases in between. The CDR3: CASSLNAGRTYEQYF. CDR3 in DNA: TGCGCCAGCAGCTTGAACGCGGGACGAACCTACGAGCAGTACTTC.

The chain uses TRBV5-6 and TRBJ1-6; 10 nucleotides align to TRBD1. The V segment lost 3 bases and the J segment 6 bases; nucleotides outside the gene matches: 9. The CDR3 totals 17 residues. Germline assignment: CDR1 SGHDT and CDR2 YYEEEE. The CDR3 protein is CASSSPGTGDINSPLHF. CDR3 in DNA: TGTGCCAGCAGCTCGCCCGGGACAGGGGACATTAATTCACCCCTCCACTTT.

The rearrangement links TRBV27 to TRBJ1-1; a weak D match, TRBD1 (5 bases). The CDR3 extends over 16 amino acids. V lost 0 bases and J lost 0, with 11 bases in between. Germline values: CDR1 MNHEY, CDR2 SMNVEV (reference sequence). The CDR3 here is CASSLSVGAMNTEAFF. The CDR3 DNA follows: TGTGCCAGCAGTTTATCAGTAGGGGCAATGAACACTGAAGCTTTCTTT.

The chain uses TRBV6-5 and TRBJ1-3; maybe TRBD1 (5 bases). With 4 bases removed from V and 0 bases from J, the gap between germline ends came to 10 bases. The CDR3 runs to 15 residues. The germline CDR1 and CDR2 sequences are MNHEY and SVGAGI. The CDR3 here is CASSLTGYSGNTIYF. In DNA form, the CDR3 reads TGTGCCAGCAGTTTAACAGGTTACTCTGGAAACACCATATATTTT.

V usage is TRBV7-2 and J usage is TRBJ2-1, with TRBD2 matching 8 bases. The CDR3 has 16 residues. Germline V CDR1 and CDR2: SGHTA, FQGNSA. V shed 3 bases, J shed 9 bases, and the junction held 13 bases outside the gene matches. The CDR3 DNA reads as TGTGCCAGCAGCTTGTTCGGTCCGGGAGGGCGGGTTGAGCAGTTCTTC. This codes for CASSLFGPGGRVEQFF.

This clone was detected once. This chain joins TRBV24-1 and TRBJ2-1, with a tentative D call TRBD2 (5 bases). The CDR3 contains 13 residues. CDR1 and CDR2 from the germline V gene are KGHDR and SFDVKD. The germline V and J ends were trimmed by 6 bases and 2 bases, with 7 bases remaining between them. The CDR3 bases are TGTGCCACCAGTTCCGGGACCTACAATGAGCAGTTCTTC. Protein sequence: CATSSGTYNEQFF.

The chain joins TRBV6-2 or TRBV6-3 to TRBJ1-2; 8 bases are a match to TRBD1. This CDR3 spans 19 amino acids. Unmatched junction bases numbered 20, after V lost 4 bases and J lost 4 bases. The germline V gene has CDR1 MNHEY and CDR2 SVGEGT. CDR3 sequence: CASSSPAGRGRVIGYGYTF. The CDR3 nucleotides read TGTGCCAGCAGTTCCCCCGCGGGCAGGGGGCGCGTTATTGGCTATGGCTACACCTTC.